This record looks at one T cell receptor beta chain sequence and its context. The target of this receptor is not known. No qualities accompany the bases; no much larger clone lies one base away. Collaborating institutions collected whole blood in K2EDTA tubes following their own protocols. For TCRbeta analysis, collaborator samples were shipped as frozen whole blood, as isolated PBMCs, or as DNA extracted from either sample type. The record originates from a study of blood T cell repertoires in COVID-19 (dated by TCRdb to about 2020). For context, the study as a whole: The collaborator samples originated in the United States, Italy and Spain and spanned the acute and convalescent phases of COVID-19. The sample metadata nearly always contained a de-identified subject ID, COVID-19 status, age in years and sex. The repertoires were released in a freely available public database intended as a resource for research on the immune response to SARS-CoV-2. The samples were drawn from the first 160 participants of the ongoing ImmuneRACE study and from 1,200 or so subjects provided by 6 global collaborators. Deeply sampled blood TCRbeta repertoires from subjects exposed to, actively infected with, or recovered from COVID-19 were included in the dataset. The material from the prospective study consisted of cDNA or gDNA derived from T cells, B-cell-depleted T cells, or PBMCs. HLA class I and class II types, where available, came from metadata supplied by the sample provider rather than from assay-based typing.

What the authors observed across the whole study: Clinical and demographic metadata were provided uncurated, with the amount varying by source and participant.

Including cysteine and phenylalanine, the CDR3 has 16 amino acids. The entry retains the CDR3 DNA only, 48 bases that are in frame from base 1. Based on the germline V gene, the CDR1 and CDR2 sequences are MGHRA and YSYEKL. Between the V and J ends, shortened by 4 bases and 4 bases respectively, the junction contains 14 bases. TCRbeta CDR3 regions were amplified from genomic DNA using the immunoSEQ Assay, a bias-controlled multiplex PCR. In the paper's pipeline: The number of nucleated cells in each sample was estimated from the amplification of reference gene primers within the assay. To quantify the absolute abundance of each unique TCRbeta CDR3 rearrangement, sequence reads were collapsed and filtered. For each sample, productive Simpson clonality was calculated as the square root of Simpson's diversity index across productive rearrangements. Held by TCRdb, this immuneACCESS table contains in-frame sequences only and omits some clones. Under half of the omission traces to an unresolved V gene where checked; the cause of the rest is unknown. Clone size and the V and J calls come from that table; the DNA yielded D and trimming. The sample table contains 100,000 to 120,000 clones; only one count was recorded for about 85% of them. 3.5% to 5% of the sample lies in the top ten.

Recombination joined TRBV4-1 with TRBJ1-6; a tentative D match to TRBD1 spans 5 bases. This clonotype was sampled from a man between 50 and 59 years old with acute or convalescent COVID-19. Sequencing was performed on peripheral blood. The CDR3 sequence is CASSPNRQPYNSPLHF. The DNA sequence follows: TGCGCCAGCAGCCCAAACCGACAGCCTTATAATTCACCCCTCCACTTT.